This T cell receptor (beta chain) was captured in a study of cytomegalovirus exposure and HLA in healthy donors. Study in general: The same platform used for the 650 to 700 first-cohort repertoires was also used for the 95 to 150 validation repertoires, as a later analysis reported. Study-wide results and limits: Most TCRs appeared rarely, but some public TCRs recurred in many donors. High specificity and sensitivity for cytomegalovirus status were reported for the classifier. First-cohort TCR clusters were later found to tend to co-occur in the approximately 120 validation repertoires.

Profiled with immunoSEQ multiplex PCR; TCRdb holds only in-frame clones, not every one. The profile shows fewer than 250,000 clones, over 75% of them singletons. Notes on this clone: As yet, its antigen is unknown.

The CDR3 contains 14 residues. Trimming took 2 bases from V and 0 from J, leaving 8 bases between them. Germline V gene lookup returns CDR1 SEHNR and CDR2 FQNEAQ (reference sequence). V usage is TRBV7-9 and J usage is TRBJ2-7; no clear D. The sequenced sample consisted of PBMCs. The receptor's source is a woman younger than 35 in good health and CMV-seropositive. The CDR3: CASSLQASSYEQYF. CDR3 DNA sequence: TGTGCCAGCAGCTTACAGGCGAGCTCCTACGAGCAGTACTTC.